Described below is a single T cell receptor (beta chain) sequence and its context. This entry is derived from a study of shared clonotypes between healthy human individuals. Looking at the study overall: For every donor, three CD4 naive, three CD4 memory, two CD8 naive and one CD8 memory plates were used.

Germline values: CDR1 SGHRS, CDR2 YFSETQ. The CDR3 sequence is 18 residues long. V lost 0 bases and J lost 5; bases outside the gene matches: 11. Measured with immunoSEQ multiplex PCR; TCRdb has only the in-frame clones, and not every one. The data show some 79,000 clones, with over 55% seen just once and roughly half held by the top ten. This clonotype originated in a man aged 30 to 39 in good health. The specimen was memory CD8+ T cells sorted from blood. The sample's subset: CD45RO+ cells pooled with CCR7-negative TemRA cells. The rearrangement links TRBV5-1 to TRBJ2-3, with TRBD2 matching over 11 bases. The DNA for the CDR3 is TGCGCCAGCAGCTTGGCCTTCAGACTAGCGGGGTATGAAGATACGCAGTATTTT. It yields the protein CASSLAFRLAGYEDTQYF.